Listed below are T cell receptor beta chains from one sample, sequenced in a study of blood T cells in healthy people across ages. One entry per CDR3 protein results from TCRdb running MiXCR on the 5' RACE reads. The data contain about 970,000 distinct CDR3 sequences, roughly 50% of them singletons. Sequencing was performed on blood. These receptors all come from a woman aged 60-70 years in good health. Both conserved end residues are trimmed from each CDR3.

J,V,CDR3
TRBJ2-3,TRBV11-2,ASSSTSPLAGGLHKPTDTQY
TRBJ2-3,TRBV28,ASSLYGTGGRTDTQY
TRBJ2-1,TRBV20-1,SARGLLDYNEQF
TRBJ2-7,TRBV5-5,ASSLWSGYEQY
TRBJ2-7,TRBV29-1,SGGTGYGQY
TRBJ2-5,TRBV5-1,ASSSGGVVPY
TRBJ2-3,TRBV11-1,ASSPGKSTDTQY
TRBJ1-5,TRBV3-1,ASSQWNQPQH
TRBJ2-3,TRBV9,ASSPDSIGTQY
NA,TRBV15,ATSSGQGLILTQY
TRBJ2-6,TRBV4-2,ASSLGLSGNNVLT
TRBJ2-7,TRBV6-2/TRBV6-3,ASSTHQGKREYEQY
TRBJ2-2,TRBV2,ASSVWTSRAGELF
TRBJ2-1,TRBV20-1,SASRSSGYYNRQF
TRBJ2-7,TRBV5-1,ASSPGAPHEQY
TRBJ2-7,TRBV20-1,SAAVDHEQY
TRBJ2-7,TRBV28,ASSPKGGRNYEQY
TRBJ1-5,TRBV12-3/TRBV12-4,ASSPTGGISNQPQH
TRBJ2-4,TRBV5-1,ASSTTTTENIQY
TRBJ2-3,TRBV4-2,ASSQVANPGASGRAQY
TRBJ2-7,TRBV4-1,ASSQEQPTYEQY
TRBJ2-1,TRBV14,ASSQIVGQSYNEQF
TRBJ2-7,TRBV4-3,ASSQERIVWVGNNEQY
TRBJ1-4,TRBV11-2,ASSRMRGAGEKLF
TRBJ2-7,TRBV6-5,ASSRRDEQY
TRBJ2-2,TRBV29-1,SVPMPGTATGELF